The source of this T cell receptor beta chain is a study of follicular helper T cells after annual influenza vaccination. Germline-derived CDR1 and CDR2 are SGHAT and FQNNGV. V shed 5 bases, J shed 2 bases, and the junction held 11 bases outside the gene matches. The CDR3 runs 18 residues. Some clones are missing from TCRdb's copy, which holds only in-frame ones; the method was immunoSEQ multiplex PCR. This sample yields approximately 15,000 clones, of which around 75% are seen a single time; 0.44% belongs to the top ten. The time point: 2015-2016 season, pre-vaccination. This clone was observed a handful of times.

The material was CXCR5- memory CD4+ T cells sorted from blood, obtained on the day of influenza vaccination. This sequence joins TRBV11-2 and TRBJ1-6; TRBD1 agrees at 8 bases. The TCR originated in an adult who received the influenza vaccine. The CDR3 loop reads CASSPTGGQGPYNSPLHF. The CDR3 DNA follows: TGTGCCAGCAGCCCCACCGGAGGACAGGGTCCCTATAATTCACCCCTCCACTTT.